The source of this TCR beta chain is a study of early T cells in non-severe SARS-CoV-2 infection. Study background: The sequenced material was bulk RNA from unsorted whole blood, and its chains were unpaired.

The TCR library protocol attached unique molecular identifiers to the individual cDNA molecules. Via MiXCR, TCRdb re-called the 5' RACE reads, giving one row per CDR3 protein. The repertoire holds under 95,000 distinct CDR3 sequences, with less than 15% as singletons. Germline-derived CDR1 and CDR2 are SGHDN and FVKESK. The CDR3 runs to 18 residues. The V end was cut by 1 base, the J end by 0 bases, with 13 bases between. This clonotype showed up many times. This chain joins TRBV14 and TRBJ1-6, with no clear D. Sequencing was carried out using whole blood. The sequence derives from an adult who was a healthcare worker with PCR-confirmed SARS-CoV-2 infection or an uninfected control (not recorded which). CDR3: CASSQARWGSSYNSPLHF. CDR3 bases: TGTGCCAGCAGCCAAGCAAGGTGGGGTAGCTCCTATAATTCACCCCTCCACTTT.